Below are 8 T cell receptor beta chains sequenced from a single sample in a study of cytomegalovirus exposure and HLA in healthy donors. The study ran its PCR with 60 Vbeta and 13 Jbeta primers. Only in-frame clones appear in the TCRdb table, and some are missing; sequencing was by immunoSEQ multiplex PCR. This table has around 150,000 clones, 73% appearing once. The specimen sequenced was PBMCs. These receptors were obtained from a human donor in good health.

The CDR3 reads CSVDRLCEAFF. The CDR3 nucleotides read TGCAGCGTTGACAGGCTCTGTGAAGCTTTCTTT. The gene calls are TRBV29-1 and TRBJ1-1; D not certain. Germline assignment: CDR1 SQVTM and CDR2 ANQGSEA. V lost 3 bases, J lost 7 bases, and 9 bases lay in between. CDR3 length: 11 amino acids.

V is TRBV5-1 and J is TRBJ2-1; TRBD1 aligns across 11 bases. The CDR3 totals 16 residues. The germline V gene encodes CDR1 SGHRS and CDR2 YFSETQ. V trimming: 0 bases; J trimming: 10 bases; junction bases outside the gene matches: 9. CDR3 nucleotides: TGCGCCAGCAGCTTGGTGGTCCGGACAGGGGGCAACGAGCAGTTCTTC. Its protein product is CASSLVVRTGGNEQFF.

The chain couples TRBV7-3 to TRBJ2-7, with 14 bases fitting TRBD2. Germline V gene lookup returns CDR1 SGHTA and CDR2 FQGTGA. CDR3 length: 14 amino acids. Trimming cost V 5 bases and J 6 bases; bases outside gene matches: 3. The CDR3 reads CASSPGLAGGEQYF. In DNA form, the CDR3 reads TGTGCCAGCAGCCCTGGACTAGCGGGGGGCGAGCAGTACTTC. Using reference TRBV7-3 and TRBJ2-7 for the parts outside the CDR3, the full variable domain is GAGVSQTPSNKVTEKGKYVELRCDPISGHTALYWYRQSLGQGPEFLIYFQGTGAADDSGLPNDRFFAVRPEGSVSTLKIQRTERGDSAVYLCASSPGLAGGEQYFGPGTRLTVT.

The CDR3 DNA is TGTGCCAGCAGCTTTGGAGCTAGCGGCAATCAGCCCCAGCATTTT. This codes for CASSFGASGNQPQHF. V is TRBV7-9 and J is TRBJ1-5; no clear D gene. The CDR3 consists of 15 residues. The germline V and J ends were trimmed by 3 bases and 2 bases, with 11 bases remaining between them. Germline CDR1 SEHNR, CDR2 FQNEAQ (reference sequence).

This clone has only a few counts. V gene TRBV18 combines with J gene TRBJ1-2, with a possible D match to TRBD1 (6 bases). Germline lookup yields CDR1 KGHSH and CDR2 LQKENI. V was clipped by 2 bases and J by 4 bases, with 11 bases between them. The CDR3 is made up of 14 amino acids. The CDR3 region has the DNA TGTGCCAGCTCACCATCAAGGGACATCTATGGCTACACCTTC. It specifies CASSPSRDIYGYTF. The entire variable domain, with the rest obtained from reference TRBV18 and TRBJ1-2, is as follows: NAGVMQNPRHLVRRRGQEARLRCSPMKGHSHVYWYRQLPEEGLKFMVYLQKENIIDESGMPKERFSAEFPKEGPSILRIQQVVRGDSAAYFCASSPSRDIYGYTFGSGTRLTVV.

The rearrangement links TRBV5-1 to TRBJ2-2, with 7 bases lining up with TRBD2. V trimming: 7 bases; J trimming: 2 bases; junction bases outside the gene matches: 5. Germline V lookup: CDR1 SGHRS, CDR2 YFSETQ. This CDR3 has 14 residues. In DNA, the CDR3 is TGCGCCAGCCGACGGGACTATAACACCGGGGAGCTGTTTTTT. Translation gives CASRRDYNTGELFF.

V and J are TRBV19 and TRBJ2-3; TRBD2 might be the D (6 bases). Trimming took 1 base from V and 1 from J, leaving 6 bases between them. The CDR3 consists of 14 residues. In germline, CDR1 is LNHDA, CDR2 SQIVND (reference sequence). DNA of the CDR3: TGTGCCAGTAGTATAGCGGGGGGCACAGATACGCAGTATTTT. It encodes CASSIAGGTDTQYF.

This clone was seen more than once but under ten times. The chain is built from TRBV6-1 and TRBJ1-5, with 9 bases lining up with TRBD1. This CDR3 contains 15 residues. V was pared by 4 bases and J by 5 bases, with 6 bases of the junction left unmatched. In germline, CDR1 is MNHNS, CDR2 SASEGT. The CDR3: CASSVKGQGYQPQHF. The CDR3 DNA sequence: TGTGCCAGCAGTGTAAAAGGACAGGGGTATCAGCCCCAGCATTTT.